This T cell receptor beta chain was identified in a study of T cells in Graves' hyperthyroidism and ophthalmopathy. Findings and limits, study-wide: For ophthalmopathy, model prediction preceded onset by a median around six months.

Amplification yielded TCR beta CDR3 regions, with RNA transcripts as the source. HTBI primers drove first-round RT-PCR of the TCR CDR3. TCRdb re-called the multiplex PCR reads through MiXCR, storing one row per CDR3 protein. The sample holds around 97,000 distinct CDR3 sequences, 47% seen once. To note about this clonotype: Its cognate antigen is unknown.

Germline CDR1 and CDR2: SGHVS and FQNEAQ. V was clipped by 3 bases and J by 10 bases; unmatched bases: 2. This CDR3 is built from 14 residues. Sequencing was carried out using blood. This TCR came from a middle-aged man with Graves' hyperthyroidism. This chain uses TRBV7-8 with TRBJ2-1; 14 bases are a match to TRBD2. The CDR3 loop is CASSLTSGGGEQFF. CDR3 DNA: TGTGCCAGCAGCTTGACTAGCGGGGGGGGGGAGCAGTTCTTC. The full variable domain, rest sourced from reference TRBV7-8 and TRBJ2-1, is GAGVSQSPRYKVAKRGQDVALRCDPISGHVSLFWYQQALGQGPEFLTYFQNEAQLDKSGLPSDRFFAERPEGSVSTLKIQRTQQEDSAVYLCASSLTSGGGEQFFGPGTRLTVL.